Detailed here is one TCR beta chain. Its antigen is still unknown. Base qualities are not at hand, and no much larger clone is one base apart. The data were obtained in a study of blood T cell repertoires in COVID-19 (dated by TCRdb to between 2020 and 2021). In terms of the full investigation: Collaborator samples came from the United States, Italy and Spain and covered acute and convalescent phases of COVID-19. The material from the prospective study consisted of cDNA or gDNA derived from T cells, B-cell-depleted T cells, or PBMCs. Deeply sampled blood TCRbeta repertoires from subjects exposed to, actively infected with, or recovered from COVID-19 were included in the dataset. The repertoires were made available in a free public database intended to serve as a resource for research on the immune response to SARS-CoV-2. The samples were drawn from two sources: the first 160 participants of the ongoing ImmuneRACE study, and 1,000 to 1,500 subjects contributed by 6 global collaborators. Sample metadata almost always included a de-identified subject ID, COVID-19 status, age in years and sex. Where HLA class I and class II types were available, the types were taken from metadata supplied by the sample provider, not from assay-based typing.

TCRbeta CDR3 regions were amplified from genomic DNA using the immunoSEQ Assay, a bias-controlled multiplex PCR. Per the authors' processing: Nucleated cell counts per sample were estimated from amplification of reference gene primers within the assay. Sequence reads were collapsed and filtered to measure the absolute abundance of every unique TCRbeta CDR3 rearrangement. For each sample, productive Simpson clonality was calculated as the square root of Simpson's diversity index across productive rearrangements. TCRdb holds this immuneACCESS table with in-frame rearrangements only. Some clones are missing; in checked studies, unresolved V genes explain under half, and the rest has no known cause. V and J calls and clone size are as listed in that table; D and trimming were resolved from the DNA. Present in this sample are 150,000 to 200,000 clones, 80% to 95% of which were seen just once. Approximately 4.6% of the sample rests with the top ten.

Beyond this particular receptor, the publication reports: The amount of clinical and demographic metadata varied by source and participant and was provided uncurated.

The CDR3 numbers 16 residues from cysteine through phenylalanine. Only the CDR3 portion is preserved as DNA: 48 bases, with reading frame beginning at the first base. CDR1 and CDR2, looked up from the germline V gene, are SGHDT and YYEEEE. V and J lose 0 bases and 3 bases, and a span of 15 bases separates them. Each collaborating institution followed its own protocols to collect whole blood in K2EDTA tubes. Collaborator samples were shipped for TCRbeta analysis as frozen whole blood, isolated PBMCs, or DNA extracted from either sample type. The clonotype was recovered from a woman aged 45-65 years with acute or convalescent COVID-19. The chain employs TRBV5-6 and TRBJ1-1, and possibly TRBD1, on 5 matching bases. Sequencing used peripheral blood. This receptor has the CDR3 CASSLANRGVDTEAFF. The DNA reads as follows: TGTGCCAGCAGCTTGGCCAATCGGGGGGTGGACACTGAAGCTTTCTTT. The reference TRBV5-6 and TRBJ1-1 proteins fill in what lies around the CDR3, so the full variable domain reads DAGVTQSPTHLIKTRGQQVTLRCSPKSGHDTVSWYQQALGQGPQFIFQYYEEEERQRGNFPDRFSGHQFPNYSSELNVNALLLGDSALYLCASSLANRGVDTEAFFGQGTRLTVV.